These T cell receptor beta chains were read from a single sample in a study of early stage breast cancer tumors. Assay: immunoSEQ multiplex PCR; the TCRdb copy retains only in-frame clones and omits some. The sample records about 41,000 clones, about 73% being singletons. The specimen was blood. These receptor sequences come from a person aged 45 to 59 with breast cancer. CDR3s leave out the opening cysteine and the closing phenylalanine or tryptophan.

>TRBV23-1
ASSPPEGRPLLNTEAF
>TRBV10-3
AIRRQGEERETQY
>TRBV21-1
AIIPRTSNQPQH
>TRBV7-2
ASSFATRETQY
>TRBV2
ASSEALAGHLNEKLF
>TRBV7-2
ASSPGLAGGGTDTQY
>TRBV19
ASSIEGRRRSDTQY
>TRBV2
ASRLVTDTQY
>TRBV2
ASSEDSYNEQF
>TRBV7-9
ASSSRVTRSSGANVLT
>TRBV9
ASSSREGAADTQY
>TRBV12-5
ASGLVLGFNTGVQTMNTEAF